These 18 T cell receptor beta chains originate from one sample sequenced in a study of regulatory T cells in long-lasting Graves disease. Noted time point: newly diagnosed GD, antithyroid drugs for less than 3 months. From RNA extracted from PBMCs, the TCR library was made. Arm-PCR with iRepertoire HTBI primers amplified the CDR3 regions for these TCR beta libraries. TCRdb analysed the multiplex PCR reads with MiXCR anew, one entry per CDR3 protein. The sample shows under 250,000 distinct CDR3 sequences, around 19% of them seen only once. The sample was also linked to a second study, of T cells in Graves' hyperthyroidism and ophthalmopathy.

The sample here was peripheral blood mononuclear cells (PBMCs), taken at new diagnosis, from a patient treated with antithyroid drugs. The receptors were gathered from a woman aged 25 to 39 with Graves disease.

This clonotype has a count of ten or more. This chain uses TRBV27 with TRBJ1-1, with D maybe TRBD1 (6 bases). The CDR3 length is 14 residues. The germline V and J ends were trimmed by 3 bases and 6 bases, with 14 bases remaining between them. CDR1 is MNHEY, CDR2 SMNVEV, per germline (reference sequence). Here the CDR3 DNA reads TGTGCCAGCAGTTTTTACAGGGACTACGCTGAAGCTTTCTTT. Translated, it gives CASSFYRDYAEAFF.

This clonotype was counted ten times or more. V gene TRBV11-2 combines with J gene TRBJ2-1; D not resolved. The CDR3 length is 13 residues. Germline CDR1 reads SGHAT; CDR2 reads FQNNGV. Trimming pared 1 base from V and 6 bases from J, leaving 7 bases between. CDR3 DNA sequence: TGTGCCAGCAGCTTAGTTTTGAGCAATGAGCAGTTCTTC. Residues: CASSLVLSNEQFF.

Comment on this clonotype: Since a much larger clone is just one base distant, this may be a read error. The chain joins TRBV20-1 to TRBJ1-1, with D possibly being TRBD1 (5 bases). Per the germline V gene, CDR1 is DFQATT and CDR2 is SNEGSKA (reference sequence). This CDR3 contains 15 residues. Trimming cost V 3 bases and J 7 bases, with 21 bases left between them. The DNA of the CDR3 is TGCAGTGCTAGTCCTCCTACAGGAGCGCGAAGTGAAGCTTTCTTT. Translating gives CSASPPTGARSEAFF.

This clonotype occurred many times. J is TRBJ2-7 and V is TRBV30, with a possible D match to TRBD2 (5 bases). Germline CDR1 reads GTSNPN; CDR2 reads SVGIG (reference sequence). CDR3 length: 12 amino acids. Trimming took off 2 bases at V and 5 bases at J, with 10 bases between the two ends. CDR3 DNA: TGTGCCTGGAGTCGGACTCAGAACGAGCAGTACTTC. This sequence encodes CAWSRTQNEQYF.

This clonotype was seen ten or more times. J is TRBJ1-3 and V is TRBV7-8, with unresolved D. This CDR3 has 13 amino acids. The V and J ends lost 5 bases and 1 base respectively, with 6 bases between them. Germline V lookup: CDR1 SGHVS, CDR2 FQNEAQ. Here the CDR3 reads CASSLRSGNTIYF. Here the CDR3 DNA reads TGTGCCAGCAGCCTCAGGTCTGGAAACACCATATATTTT.

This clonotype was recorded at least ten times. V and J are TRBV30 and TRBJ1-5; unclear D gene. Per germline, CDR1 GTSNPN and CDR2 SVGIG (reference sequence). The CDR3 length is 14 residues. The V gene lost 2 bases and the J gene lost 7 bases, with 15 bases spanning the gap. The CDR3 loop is CAWSTLDRFQPQHF. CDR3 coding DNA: TGTGCCTGGAGTACACTGGACCGGTTCCAGCCCCAGCATTTT.

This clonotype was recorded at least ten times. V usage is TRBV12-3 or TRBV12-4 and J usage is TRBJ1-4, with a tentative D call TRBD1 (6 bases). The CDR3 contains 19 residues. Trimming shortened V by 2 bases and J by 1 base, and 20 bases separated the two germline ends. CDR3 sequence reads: CASSLTPGTREGTNEKLFF. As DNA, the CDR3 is TGTGCCAGCAGTTTAACCCCCGGGACACGGGAAGGAACTAATGAAAAACTGTTTTTT.

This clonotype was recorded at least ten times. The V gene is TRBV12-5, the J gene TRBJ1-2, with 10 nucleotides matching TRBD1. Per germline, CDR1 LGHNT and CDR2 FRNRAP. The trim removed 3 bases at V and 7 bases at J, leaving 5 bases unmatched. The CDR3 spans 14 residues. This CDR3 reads CASGLGQGVSGYTF. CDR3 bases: TGTGCTAGTGGTTTAGGACAGGGGGTGAGTGGCTACACCTTC.

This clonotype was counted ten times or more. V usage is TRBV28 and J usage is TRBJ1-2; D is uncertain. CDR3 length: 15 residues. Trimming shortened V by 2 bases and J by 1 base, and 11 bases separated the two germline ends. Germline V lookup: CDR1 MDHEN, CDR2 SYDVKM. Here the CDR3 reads CASSLGQFFNYGYTF. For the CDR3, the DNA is TGTGCCAGCAGTTTAGGCCAGTTTTTTAACTATGGCTACACCTTC.

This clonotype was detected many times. This CDR3 reads CASSPPSNVNSPLHF. The CDR3 nucleotides are TGTGCCAGCTCACCCCCATCGAATGTGAATTCACCCCTCCACTTT. The chain carries TRBV18 and TRBJ1-6; D is unclear. Germline V gene data show CDR1 as KGHSH and CDR2 as LQKENI. The CDR3 sequence is 15 residues long. The V and J ends lost 3 bases and 7 bases respectively, with 13 bases between them.

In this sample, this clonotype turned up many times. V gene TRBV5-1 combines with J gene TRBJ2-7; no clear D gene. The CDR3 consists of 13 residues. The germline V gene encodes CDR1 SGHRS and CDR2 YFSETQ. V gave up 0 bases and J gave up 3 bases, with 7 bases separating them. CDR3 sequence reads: CASSLEGFYEQYF. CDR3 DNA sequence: TGCGCCAGCAGCTTGGAGGGTTTCTACGAGCAGTACTTC.

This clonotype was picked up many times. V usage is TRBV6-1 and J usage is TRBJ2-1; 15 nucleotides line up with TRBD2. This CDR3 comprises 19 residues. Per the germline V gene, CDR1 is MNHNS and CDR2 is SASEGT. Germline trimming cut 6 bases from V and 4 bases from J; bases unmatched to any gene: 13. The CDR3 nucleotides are TGTGCCAGCAGCCGGCCGGGACTAGCGGGAGGCCGCGTTTACAATGAGCAGTTCTTC. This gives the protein CASSRPGLAGGRVYNEQFF.

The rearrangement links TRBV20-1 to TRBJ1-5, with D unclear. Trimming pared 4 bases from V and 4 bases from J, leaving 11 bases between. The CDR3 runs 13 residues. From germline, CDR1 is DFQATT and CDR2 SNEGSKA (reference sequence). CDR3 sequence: CSAKKDRNQPQHF. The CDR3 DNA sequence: TGCAGTGCTAAAAAGGACCGAAATCAGCCCCAGCATTTT.

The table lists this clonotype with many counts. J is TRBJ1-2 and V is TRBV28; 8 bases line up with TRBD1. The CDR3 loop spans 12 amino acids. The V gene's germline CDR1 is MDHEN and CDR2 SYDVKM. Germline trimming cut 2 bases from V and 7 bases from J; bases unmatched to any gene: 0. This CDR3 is CASSLTGGGYTF. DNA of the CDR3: TGTGCCAGCAGTTTAACAGGGGGTGGCTACACCTTC.

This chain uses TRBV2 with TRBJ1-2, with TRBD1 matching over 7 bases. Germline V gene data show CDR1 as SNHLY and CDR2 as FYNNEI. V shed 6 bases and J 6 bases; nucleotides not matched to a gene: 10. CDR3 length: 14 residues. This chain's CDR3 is CASRDPQGGDGYTF. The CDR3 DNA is TGTGCCAGCAGGGACCCCCAGGGGGGCGATGGCTACACCTTC.

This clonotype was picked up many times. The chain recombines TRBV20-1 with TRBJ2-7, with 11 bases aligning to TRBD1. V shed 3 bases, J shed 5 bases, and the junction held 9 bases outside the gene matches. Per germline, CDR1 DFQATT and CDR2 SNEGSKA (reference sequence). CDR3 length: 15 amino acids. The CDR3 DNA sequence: TGCAGTGCTAGGCACCCGGGACAGGGGGTCCACGAGCAGTACTTC. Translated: CSARHPGQGVHEQYF.

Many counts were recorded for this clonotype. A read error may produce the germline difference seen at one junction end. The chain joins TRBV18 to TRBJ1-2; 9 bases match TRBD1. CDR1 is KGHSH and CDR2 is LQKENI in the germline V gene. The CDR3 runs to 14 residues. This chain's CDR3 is CASSPGQGIGGRAF. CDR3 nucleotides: TGTGCCAGCTCACCGGGACAGGGAATCGGTGGCAGGGCCTTC. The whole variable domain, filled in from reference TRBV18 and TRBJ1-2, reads NAGVMQNPRHLVRRRGQEARLRCSPMKGHSHVYWYRQLPEEGLKFMVYLQKENIIDESGMPKERFSAEFPKEGPSILRIQQVVRGDSAAYFCASSPGQGIGGRAFGSGTRLTVV.

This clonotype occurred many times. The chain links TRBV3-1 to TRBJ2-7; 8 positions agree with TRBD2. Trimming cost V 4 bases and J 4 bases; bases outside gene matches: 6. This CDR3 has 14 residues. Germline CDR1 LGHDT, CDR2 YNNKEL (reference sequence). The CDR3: CASSPGGGRYEQYF. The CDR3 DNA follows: TGTGCCAGCAGCCCCGGGGGGGGCCGTTACGAGCAGTACTTC.